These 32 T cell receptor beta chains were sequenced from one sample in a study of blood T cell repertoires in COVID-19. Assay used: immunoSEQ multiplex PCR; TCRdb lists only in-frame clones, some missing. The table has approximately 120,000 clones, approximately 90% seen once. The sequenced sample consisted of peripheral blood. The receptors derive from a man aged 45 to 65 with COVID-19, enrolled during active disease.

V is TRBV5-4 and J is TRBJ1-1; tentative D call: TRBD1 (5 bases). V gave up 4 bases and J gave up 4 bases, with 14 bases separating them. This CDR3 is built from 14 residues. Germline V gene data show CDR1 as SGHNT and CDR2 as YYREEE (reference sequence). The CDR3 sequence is CASSVDPGGTEAFF. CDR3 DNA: TGTGCCAGCAGCGTTGATCCGGGGGGCACTGAAGCTTTCTTT.

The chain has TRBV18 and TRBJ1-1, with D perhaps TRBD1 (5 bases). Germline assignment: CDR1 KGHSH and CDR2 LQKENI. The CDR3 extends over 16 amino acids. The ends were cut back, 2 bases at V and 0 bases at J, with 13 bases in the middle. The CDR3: CASSPIAGFMNTEAFF. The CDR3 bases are TGTGCCAGCTCACCAATAGCAGGGTTTATGAACACTGAAGCTTTCTTT.

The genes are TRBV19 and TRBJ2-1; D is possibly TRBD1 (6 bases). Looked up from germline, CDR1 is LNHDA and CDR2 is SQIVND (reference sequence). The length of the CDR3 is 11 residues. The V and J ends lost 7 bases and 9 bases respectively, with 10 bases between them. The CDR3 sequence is CASTHRAEQFF. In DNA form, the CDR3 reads TGTGCCAGTACGCACAGGGCTGAGCAGTTCTTC.

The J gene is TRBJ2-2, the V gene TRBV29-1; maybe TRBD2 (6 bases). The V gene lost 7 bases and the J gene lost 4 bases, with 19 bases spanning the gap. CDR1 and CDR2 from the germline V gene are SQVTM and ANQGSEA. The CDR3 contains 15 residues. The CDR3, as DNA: TGCAGCGGGAATACAGGTGGTAGCGGCACCGGGGAGCTGTTTTTT. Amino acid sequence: CSGNTGGSGTGELFF.

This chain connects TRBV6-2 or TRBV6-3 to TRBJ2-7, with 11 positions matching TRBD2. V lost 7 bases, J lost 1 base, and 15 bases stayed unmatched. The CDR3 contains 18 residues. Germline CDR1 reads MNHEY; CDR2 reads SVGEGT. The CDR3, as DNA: TGTGCCAGCACCCCCGAGCTAGCGGGAGGCAAGCTTTCCTACGAGCAGTACTTC. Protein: CASTPELAGGKLSYEQYF.

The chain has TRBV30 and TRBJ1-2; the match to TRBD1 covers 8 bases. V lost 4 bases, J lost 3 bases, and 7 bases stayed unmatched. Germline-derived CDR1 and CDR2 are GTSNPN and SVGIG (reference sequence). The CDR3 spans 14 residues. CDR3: CAWTPKTGDYGYTF. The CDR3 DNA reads TGTGCCTGGACCCCTAAGACAGGGGACTATGGCTACACCTTC.

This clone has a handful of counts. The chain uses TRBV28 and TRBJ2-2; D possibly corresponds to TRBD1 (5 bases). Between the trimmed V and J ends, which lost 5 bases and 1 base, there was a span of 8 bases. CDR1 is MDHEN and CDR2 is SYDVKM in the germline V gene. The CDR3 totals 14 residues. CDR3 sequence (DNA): TGTGCCAGCAGTCGGCAGGGGAACACCGGGGAGCTGTTTTTT. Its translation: CASSRQGNTGELFF.

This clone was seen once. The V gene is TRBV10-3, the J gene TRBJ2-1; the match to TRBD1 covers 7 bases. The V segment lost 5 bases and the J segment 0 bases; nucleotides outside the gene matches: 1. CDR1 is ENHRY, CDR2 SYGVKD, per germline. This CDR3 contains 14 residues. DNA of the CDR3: TGTGCCATCAGTCCAGGGGGCTCCTACAATGAGCAGTTCTTC. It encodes CAISPGGSYNEQFF.

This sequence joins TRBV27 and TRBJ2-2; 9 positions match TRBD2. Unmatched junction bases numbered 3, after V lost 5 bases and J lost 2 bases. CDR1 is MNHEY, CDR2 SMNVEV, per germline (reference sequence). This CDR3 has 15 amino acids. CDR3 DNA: TGTGCCAGCAGTCTAGCGGGACCAAACACCGGGGAGCTGTTTTTT. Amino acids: CASSLAGPNTGELFF.

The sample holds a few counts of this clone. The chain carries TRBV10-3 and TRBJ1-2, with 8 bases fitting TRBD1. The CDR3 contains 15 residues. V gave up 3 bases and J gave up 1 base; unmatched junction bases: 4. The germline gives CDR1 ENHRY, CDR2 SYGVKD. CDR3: CAISEGQGGNYGYTF. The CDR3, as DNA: TGTGCCATCAGTGAAGGACAGGGAGGTAACTATGGCTACACCTTC.

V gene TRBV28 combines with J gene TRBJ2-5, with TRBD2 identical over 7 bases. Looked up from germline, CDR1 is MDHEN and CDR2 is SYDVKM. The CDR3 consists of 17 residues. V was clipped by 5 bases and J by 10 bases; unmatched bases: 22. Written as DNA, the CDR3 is TGTGCCAGCAGTACCCCCTCGACGGGAGGATATTTTTTGGACCAGTACTTC. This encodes CASSTPSTGGYFLDQYF.

CDR3 protein: CASSLDPGGNTIYF. CDR3 bases: TGCGCCAGCAGCTTGGACCCGGGAGGAAACACCATATATTTT. V usage is TRBV5-1 and J usage is TRBJ1-3; D is undetermined. This CDR3 is 14 amino acids long. The V end was cut by 0 bases, the J end by 4 bases, with 8 bases between. Germline loops: CDR1 SGHRS, CDR2 YFSETQ.

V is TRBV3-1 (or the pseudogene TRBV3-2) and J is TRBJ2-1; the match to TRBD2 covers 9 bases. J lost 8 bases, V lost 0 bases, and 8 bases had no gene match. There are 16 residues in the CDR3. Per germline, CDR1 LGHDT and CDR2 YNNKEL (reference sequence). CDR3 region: CASSQETAGGQHEQFF. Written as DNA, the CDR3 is TGTGCCAGCAGCCAAGAAACCGCGGGAGGGCAGCATGAGCAGTTCTTC.

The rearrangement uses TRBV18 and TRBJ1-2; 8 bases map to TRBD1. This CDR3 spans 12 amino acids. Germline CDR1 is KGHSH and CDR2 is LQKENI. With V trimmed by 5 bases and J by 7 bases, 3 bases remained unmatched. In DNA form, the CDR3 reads TGTGCCAGCTCAGGACAGGGTTCTGGCTACACCTTC. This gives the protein CASSGQGSGYTF.

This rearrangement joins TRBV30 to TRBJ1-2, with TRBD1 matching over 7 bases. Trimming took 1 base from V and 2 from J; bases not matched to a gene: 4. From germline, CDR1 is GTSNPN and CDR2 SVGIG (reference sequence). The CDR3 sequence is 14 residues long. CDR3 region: CAWSETGSNYGYTF. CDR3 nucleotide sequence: TGTGCCTGGAGTGAGACAGGGTCAAACTATGGCTACACCTTC.

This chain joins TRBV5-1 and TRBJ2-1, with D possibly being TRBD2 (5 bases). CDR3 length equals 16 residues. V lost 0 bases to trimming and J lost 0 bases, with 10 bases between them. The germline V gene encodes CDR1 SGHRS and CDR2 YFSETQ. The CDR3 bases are TGCGCCAGCAGCTTGGATCCTAGCATCTCCTACAATGAGCAGTTCTTC. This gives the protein CASSLDPSISYNEQFF.

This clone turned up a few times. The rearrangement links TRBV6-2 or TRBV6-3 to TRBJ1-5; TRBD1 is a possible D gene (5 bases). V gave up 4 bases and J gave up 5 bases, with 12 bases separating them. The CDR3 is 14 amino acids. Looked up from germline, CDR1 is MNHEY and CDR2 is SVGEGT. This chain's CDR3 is CASSFRGTDQPQHF. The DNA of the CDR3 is TGTGCCAGCAGTTTCCGGGGGACGGATCAGCCCCAGCATTTT.

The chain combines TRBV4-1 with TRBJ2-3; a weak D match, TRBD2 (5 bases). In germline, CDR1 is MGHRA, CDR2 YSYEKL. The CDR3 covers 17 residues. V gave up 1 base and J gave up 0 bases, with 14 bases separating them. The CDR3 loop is CASSQVLARTSTDTQYF. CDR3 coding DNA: TGCGCCAGCAGCCAAGTTTTAGCAAGGACTAGCACAGATACGCAGTATTTT.

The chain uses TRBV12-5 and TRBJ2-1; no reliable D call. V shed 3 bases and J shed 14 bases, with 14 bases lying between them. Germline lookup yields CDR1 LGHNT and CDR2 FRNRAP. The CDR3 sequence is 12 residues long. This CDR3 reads CASGLDGGRKFF. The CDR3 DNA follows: TGTGCTAGTGGTTTAGATGGTGGGCGCAAGTTCTTC.

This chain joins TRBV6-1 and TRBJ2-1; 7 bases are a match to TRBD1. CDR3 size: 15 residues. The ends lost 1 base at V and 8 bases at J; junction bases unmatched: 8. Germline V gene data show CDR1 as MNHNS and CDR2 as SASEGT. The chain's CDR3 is CASSEVGTVYHEQFF. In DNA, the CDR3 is TGTGCCAGCAGTGAAGTAGGGACAGTTTATCATGAGCAGTTCTTC.

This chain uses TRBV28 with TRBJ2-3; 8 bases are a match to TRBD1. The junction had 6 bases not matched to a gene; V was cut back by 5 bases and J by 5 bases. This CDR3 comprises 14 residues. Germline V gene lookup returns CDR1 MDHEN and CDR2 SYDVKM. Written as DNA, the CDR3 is TGTGCCAGCAGTCAGACAGGGGCGGGAGATACGCAGTATTTT. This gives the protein CASSQTGAGDTQYF.

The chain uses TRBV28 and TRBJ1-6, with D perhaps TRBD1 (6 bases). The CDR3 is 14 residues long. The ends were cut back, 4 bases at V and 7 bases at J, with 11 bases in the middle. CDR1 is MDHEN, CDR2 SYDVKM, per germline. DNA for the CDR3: TGTGCCAGCAGTTCAGGGGAAAAGAATTCACCCCTCCACTTT. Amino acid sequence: CASSSGEKNSPLHF.

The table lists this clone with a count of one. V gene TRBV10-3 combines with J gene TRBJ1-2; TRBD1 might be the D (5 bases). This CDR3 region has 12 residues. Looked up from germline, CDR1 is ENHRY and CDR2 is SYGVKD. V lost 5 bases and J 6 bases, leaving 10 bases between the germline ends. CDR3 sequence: CAISNGGDGYTF. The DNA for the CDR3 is TGTGCCATCAGTAATGGAGGGGATGGCTACACCTTC.

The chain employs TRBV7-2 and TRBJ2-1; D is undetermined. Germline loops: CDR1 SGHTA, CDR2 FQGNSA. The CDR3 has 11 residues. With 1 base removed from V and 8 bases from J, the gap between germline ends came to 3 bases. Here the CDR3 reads CASSLGDEQFF. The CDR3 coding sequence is TGTGCCAGCAGCTTAGGAGATGAGCAGTTCTTC.

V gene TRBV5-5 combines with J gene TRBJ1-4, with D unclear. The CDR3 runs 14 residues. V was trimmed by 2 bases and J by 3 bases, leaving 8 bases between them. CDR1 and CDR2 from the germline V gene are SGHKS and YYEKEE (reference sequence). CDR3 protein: CASSFRSSNEKLFF. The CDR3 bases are TGTGCCAGCAGCTTTCGGTCGTCTAATGAAAAACTGTTTTTT.

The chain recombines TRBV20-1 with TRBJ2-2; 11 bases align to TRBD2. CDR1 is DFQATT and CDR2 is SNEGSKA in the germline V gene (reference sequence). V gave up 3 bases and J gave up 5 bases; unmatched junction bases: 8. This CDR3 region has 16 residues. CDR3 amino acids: CSASSLAGGGTGELFF. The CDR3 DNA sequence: TGCAGTGCTAGTTCTCTAGCGGGAGGAGGGACCGGGGAGCTGTTTTTT.

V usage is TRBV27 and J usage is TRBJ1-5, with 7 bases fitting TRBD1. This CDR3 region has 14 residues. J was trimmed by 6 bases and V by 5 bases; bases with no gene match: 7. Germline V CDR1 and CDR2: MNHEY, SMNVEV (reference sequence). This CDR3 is CASSVSGGFQPQHF. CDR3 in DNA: TGTGCCAGCAGTGTCTCAGGGGGTTTTCAGCCCCAGCATTTT.

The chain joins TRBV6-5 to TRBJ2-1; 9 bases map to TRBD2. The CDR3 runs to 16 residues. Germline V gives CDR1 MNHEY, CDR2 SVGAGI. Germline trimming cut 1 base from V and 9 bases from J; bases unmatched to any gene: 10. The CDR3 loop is CASSYWGSGSDGEQFF. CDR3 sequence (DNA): TGTGCCAGCAGTTACTGGGGTAGCGGGAGCGACGGTGAGCAGTTCTTC.

The CDR3 DNA reads as TGTGCCAGCAGTGAAGCGGGAGGGACCGGGGAGCTGTTTTTT. Its protein product is CASSEAGGTGELFF. The V gene is TRBV21-1, the J gene TRBJ2-2; TRBD2, as called in the table, went unchecked against the DNA. TRBV21-1 is described as a pseudogene. The CDR3 spans 14 residues.

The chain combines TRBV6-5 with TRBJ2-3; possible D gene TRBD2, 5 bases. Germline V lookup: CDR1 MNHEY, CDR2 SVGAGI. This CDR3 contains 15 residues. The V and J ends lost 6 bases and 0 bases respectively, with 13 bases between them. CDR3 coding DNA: TGTGCCAGCAGCTCGGGGTTGCCTAGCACAGATACGCAGTATTTT. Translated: CASSSGLPSTDTQYF.

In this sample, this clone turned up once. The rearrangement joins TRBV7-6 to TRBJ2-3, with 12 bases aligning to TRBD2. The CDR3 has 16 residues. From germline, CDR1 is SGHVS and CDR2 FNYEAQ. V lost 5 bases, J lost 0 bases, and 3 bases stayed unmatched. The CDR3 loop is CASSLGTSGSTDTQYF. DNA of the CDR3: TGTGCCAGCAGCCTAGGGACTAGCGGGAGCACAGATACGCAGTATTTT.

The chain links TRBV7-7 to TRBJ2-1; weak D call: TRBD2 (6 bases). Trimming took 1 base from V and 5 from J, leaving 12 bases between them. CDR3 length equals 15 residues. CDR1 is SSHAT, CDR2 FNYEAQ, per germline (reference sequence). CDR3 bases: TGTGCCAGCAGCTTAGGTCCGGGAGTGGACAATGAGCAGTTCTTC. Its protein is CASSLGPGVDNEQFF.